This T cell receptor beta chain stems from a study of T cells in Graves' hyperthyroidism and ophthalmopathy (dated by TCRdb to the late 2010s). About the full investigation: To identify distinguishing TCR V-J signatures, a discovery cohort of around 100 patients was used, comprising 40 to 45 with Graves' ophthalmopathy and about 59 with stable Graves' hyperthyroidism. Prospective prediction of ophthalmopathy was tested in an independent validation cohort consisting of some 20 hyperthyroidism patients and 15 to 17 patients who later progressed to ophthalmopathy. The roughly 99 discovery patients were divided at random into training and test sets in a 7:3 ratio. In about 6 Graves' hyperthyroidism patients, the study also compared T-cell repertoires from thyroid tissue with T-cell repertoires from blood. Following sampling, methimazole starting at 30 mg daily was given to hyperthyroidism patients, and high-dose intravenous methylprednisolone was given to ophthalmopathy patients. The paper describes TCR Vbeta CDR3 sequencing of more than 120 peripheral blood samples, made up of 40 to 45 ophthalmopathy patients, roughly 72 hyperthyroidism patients and 17 progressor patients. Findings and caveats that apply to the study as a whole: Blood samples also contained most of the expanded thyroid clonotypes (frequency above 0.001), which suggests that blood repertoires may reflect thyroid immune responses. No statistical method was used to fix the sample size in advance, and group allocation was not hidden from the investigators. A model built on a 13 V-J signature distinguished ophthalmopathy from stable hyperthyroidism, reaching about 88% sensitivity and 81% to 83% specificity in cross-validation and 80%/75% in testing. In validation, the model predicted progression to ophthalmopathy with over 60% sensitivity and 72% to 85% specificity, a median of about 6 months before onset.

Relative to germline, V is 6 bases shorter and J is 3 bases shorter, with 9 bases between their ends. Reading from cysteine to phenylalanine, the CDR3 counts 13 amino acids. The entry retains the CDR3 DNA only, 39 bases that are in frame from base 1. Looking up the germline V gene yields CDR1 MNHEY and CDR2 SVGAGI. TCR beta CDR3 regions were amplified from RNA transcripts. The TCR CDR3 was subjected to a first round of RT-PCR using the HTBI primer set and the Qiagen OneStep RT-PCR kit. Libraries were constructed in a second round of multiplex PCR, after which size selection and purification were carried out. Sequencing of the libraries was done on an Illumina HiSeq2000 using paired-end 100 bp reads. For the original study's pipeline: SOAPnuke was used to process the raw data, throwing out any read that contained adapters or uncalled bases, had a mean Phred below 15, or lacked an exact constant-primer or identifier match. High-quality paired reads were merged using COPE v1.2.5, and each unique nucleotide sequence was defined as a clonotype. MiTCR v1.1 was used to align clonotypes to the IMGT TRBV, TRBD and TRBJ reference segments. The analysis was restricted to V-J combinations with a frequency above 0.0001, which together covered over 99% of the repertoires. A TCS score was defined as the ratio of F50 (clonal expansion) to E x V (chaos), with BLOSUM62-based TCRdist applied between CDR3 peptides within each V-J. Welch's t-statistics and random forest reduced fewer than 600 V-J features to roughly 13, which were used in a naive Bayes classifier (R e1071). The public reads were quality trimmed at Q25 with fastp and then assembled into clones with MiXCR by TCRdb, keeping productive beta chains. Every entry covers one CDR3 protein and lists the most common genes and DNA from its rows. These V and J calls are TCRdb output, not the study's own analysis. Across this sample there are hundreds of thousands of distinct CDR3 sequences, with under 60% seen only once. The ten largest clones capture roughly 8.2% of the sample.

This clonotype was seen a few times. It lacks a known antigen. Nothing much larger sits one base from this clone, and base qualities are not available. Graves' hyperthyroidism was defined as stable when no progression to ophthalmopathy occurred over 18 months of follow-up. The hyperthyroidism patients were between 18 and 65 years old and newly diagnosed, with a disease duration of less than 2 months. Exclusion was applied to patients with uncontrolled infections, other autoimmune diseases, pregnancy or lactation. Diagnoses were based on clinical symptoms, serum thyroxine and TRAb, thyroid ultrasound and orbital computed tomography. Trizol reagent was used to extract total RNA, and RNA quality was then checked on an Agilent 2100 Bioanalyzer.

The receptor's source is a woman aged 18-29 years with Graves' hyperthyroidism. Donor details come from another sample of the same person, matched by shared clones. The chain uses TRBV6-5 and TRBJ1-5; the D segment could be TRBD1, given 5 matching bases. The sample was peripheral blood or thyroid tissue (not recorded which). CDR3 protein: CASSWTLNQPQHF. The nucleotide sequence reads TGTGCCAGCAGCTGGACACTCAATCAGCCCCAGCATTTT.